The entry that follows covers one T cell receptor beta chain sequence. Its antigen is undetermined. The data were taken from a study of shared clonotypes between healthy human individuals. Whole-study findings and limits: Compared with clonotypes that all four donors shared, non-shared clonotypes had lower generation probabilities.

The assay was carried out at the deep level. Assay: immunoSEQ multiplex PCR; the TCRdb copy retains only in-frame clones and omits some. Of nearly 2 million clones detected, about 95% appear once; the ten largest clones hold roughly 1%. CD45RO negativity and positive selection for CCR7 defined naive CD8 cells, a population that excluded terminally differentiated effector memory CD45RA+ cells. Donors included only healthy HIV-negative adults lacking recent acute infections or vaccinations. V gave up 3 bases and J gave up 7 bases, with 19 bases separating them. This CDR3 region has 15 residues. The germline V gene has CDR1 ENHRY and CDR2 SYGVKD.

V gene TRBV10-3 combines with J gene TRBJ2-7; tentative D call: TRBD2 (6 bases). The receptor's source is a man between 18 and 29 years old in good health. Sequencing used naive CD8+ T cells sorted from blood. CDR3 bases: TGTGCCATCAGTGACCCTTCTCCGCTGCGGGGAGAGCAGTACTTC. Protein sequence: CAISDPSPLRGEQYF.